This section outlines one T cell receptor beta chain sequence together with its context. This record belongs to a study of blood T cell repertoires in COVID-19. Study background: The samples span acute and convalescent COVID-19 from the United States, Italy and Spain. In each case, the material was cDNA or gDNA derived from T cells, B-cell-depleted T cells, or PBMCs.

In the original workflow: It was from reference gene primer amplification that nucleated cell counts were estimated. Data came from immunoSEQ multiplex PCR; TCRdb stores just in-frame clones and leaves some out. V, J and clone size derive from that table, while D and trimming were established from the DNA sequence. The data show 52,000 or so clones, approximately 91% seen once. The CDR3 spans 15 residues. The J segment lost 2 bases and the V segment lost 2 bases, leaving 4 bases of the junction unmatched. The germline V gene has CDR1 LGHDT and CDR2 YNNKEL (reference sequence). Source material: peripheral blood. This clonotype was obtained from a human donor in a cohort sampled during active COVID-19. The chain is built from TRBV3-1 (or the pseudogene TRBV3-2) and TRBJ2-5; 8 nucleotides line up with TRBD2. The CDR3 sequence is CASSQTGGRQETQYF. In DNA form, the CDR3 reads TGTGCCAGCAGCCAAACGGGGGGGCGTCAAGAGACCCAGTACTTC.